The clone carrying this T cell receptor (beta chain) was seen more than once but under ten times. Its antigen remains unidentified. Profiling relied on immunoSEQ multiplex PCR, and the TCRdb table lists in-frame clones only, not all of them. The table shows just over 50,000 clones, with roughly 90% occurring only once. The record originates from a study of OX40 agonist ivuxolimab in advanced cancers. General study points: The study found that CD8+ T cells averaged more expanded clones than CD4+.

The CDR3 is made up of 14 amino acids. Germline CDR1 reads SGHDT; CDR2 reads YYEEEE. Trimming stripped 4 bases from V and 5 bases from J, with 13 bases between. Material: CD4+ or CD8+ T cells sorted from blood, obtained in a trial of the OX40 agonist ivuxolimab. The rearrangement uses TRBV5-6 and TRBJ2-1; tentative D call: TRBD2 (5 bases). The receptor's source is an adult with an advanced solid tumor such as melanoma, head and neck, liver or kidney cancer. The CDR3 region is CASSRTWVNNEQFF. In DNA form, the CDR3 reads TGTGCCAGCAGCCGGACTTGGGTTAACAATGAGCAGTTCTTC.